The 6 T cell receptor beta chains below come from one sample, sequenced in a study of CD8+ T cells in alopecia areata. After isolation, RNA underwent reverse transcription to generate cDNA as the sequencing template. TCRdb's table, derived via immunoSEQ multiplex PCR, lists solely in-frame clones and lacks some. The table lists approximately 180,000 clones, around 60% of them singletons, with roughly 14% in the top ten. The sequencing used CD4+ T cells sorted from blood, collected at week 0. The receptor source for this set is a human donor with alopecia areata.

The V call is TRBV7-2, the J call TRBJ1-6; no clear D gene. Germline V gives CDR1 SGHTA, CDR2 FQGNSA. The CDR3 extends over 14 amino acids. The V gene lost 3 bases and the J gene lost 2 bases, with 5 bases spanning the gap. The CDR3 nucleotides are TGTGCCAGCAGCTTCGTGGCCTATAATTCACCCCTCCACTTT. It translates to CASSFVAYNSPLHF.

This rearrangement joins TRBV25-1 to TRBJ1-2; 7 positions match TRBD1. Trimming took 2 bases from V and 8 from J; bases not matched to a gene: 8. This CDR3 contains 14 residues. Looked up from germline, CDR1 is MGHDK and CDR2 is SYGVNS. DNA of the CDR3: TGTGCCAGCAGTGAACGGACAGGTAGATTAGGCTACACCTTC. This gives the protein CASSERTGRLGYTF.

This clone has just a few counts. The chain combines TRBV29-1 with TRBJ1-1; D is ambiguous. Germline V gene lookup returns CDR1 SQVTM and CDR2 ANQGSEA. V lost 6 bases to trimming and J lost 4 bases, with 15 bases between them. The CDR3 has 13 amino acids. CDR3 residues: CSVIPGPGTEAFF. The CDR3 nucleotides read TGCAGCGTGATCCCCGGGCCGGGCACTGAAGCTTTCTTT.

The chain is built from TRBV7-6 and TRBJ2-5; the D gene is possibly TRBD2 (5 bases). V was trimmed by 1 base and J by 2 bases, leaving 5 bases between them. The germline CDR1 and CDR2 sequences are SGHVS and FNYEAQ. The CDR3 has 13 amino acids. The CDR3: CASSLGLQETQYF. CDR3 sequence (DNA): TGTGCCAGCAGCTTAGGACTACAAGAGACCCAGTACTTC.

This clone was counted only a few times. The rearrangement uses TRBV30 and TRBJ1-2; TRBD1 might be the D (5 bases). The CDR3 is 11 residues long. Trimming removed 5 bases from V and 10 bases from J, with 14 bases in between. Germline V gene data show CDR1 as GTSNPN and CDR2 as SVGIG (reference sequence). This CDR3 is CAWGPLGDYTF. The CDR3 nucleotides are TGTGCCTGGGGTCCCCTGGGGGACTACACCTTC.

The chain has TRBV29-1 and TRBJ2-5, with D perhaps TRBD1 (6 bases). Germline V gene data show CDR1 as SQVTM and CDR2 as ANQGSEA. The CDR3 has 11 residues. V lost 8 bases, J lost 4 bases, and 11 bases lay in between. In DNA form, the CDR3 reads TGCAGCTCCCTGACAGGAGAGACCCAGTACTTC. As protein: CSSLTGETQYF.